This TCR beta chain was sequenced in a study of cytomegalovirus exposure and HLA in healthy donors. A multiplex PCR was run with 60 Vbeta primers and 13 Jbeta primers. Clones were read by immunoSEQ multiplex PCR, and TCRdb kept only the in-frame ones, dropping some. The profile shows 110,000 or so clones, around 70% of them singletons. The V end lost 1 base, the J end lost 1 base, and 12 bases lay between the germline ends. The CDR3 has 15 amino acids. In germline, CDR1 is GTSNPN, CDR2 SVGIG (reference sequence). The receptor was isolated from a woman aged 40 to 49 in good health and CMV-seropositive. This chain uses TRBV30 with TRBJ2-3; maybe TRBD2 (6 bases). Sequenced sample: PBMCs. The CDR3 here is CAWSGTGARTDTQYF. The CDR3 DNA sequence: TGTGCCTGGAGTGGGACGGGAGCACGCACAGATACGCAGTATTTT.